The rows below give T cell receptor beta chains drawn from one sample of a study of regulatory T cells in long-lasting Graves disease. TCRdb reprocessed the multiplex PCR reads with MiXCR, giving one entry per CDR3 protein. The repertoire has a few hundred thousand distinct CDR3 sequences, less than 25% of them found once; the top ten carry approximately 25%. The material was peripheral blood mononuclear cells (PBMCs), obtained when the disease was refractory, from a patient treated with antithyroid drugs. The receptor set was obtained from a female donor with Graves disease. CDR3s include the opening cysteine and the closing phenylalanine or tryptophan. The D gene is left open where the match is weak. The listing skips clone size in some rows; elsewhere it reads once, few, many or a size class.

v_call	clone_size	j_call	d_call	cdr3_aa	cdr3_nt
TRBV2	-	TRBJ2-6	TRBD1	CASSYDREGSGANVLTF	TGTGCCAGCAGTTACGACAGGGAAGGCTCTGGGGCCAACGTCCTGACTTTC
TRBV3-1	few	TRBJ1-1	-	CASSRPGQTGWAFF	TGTGCCAGCAGCCGACCGGGTCAGACGGGTTGGGCTTTCTTT
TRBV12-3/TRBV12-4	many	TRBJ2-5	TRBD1	CASSPLTGGRETQYF	TGTGCCAGCAGTCCGCTGACAGGGGGCCGAGAGACCCAGTACTTC
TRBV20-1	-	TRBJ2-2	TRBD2	CSARVLAENTGELFF	TGCAGTGCTAGGGTCCTAGCGGAGAACACCGGGGAGCTGTTTTTT
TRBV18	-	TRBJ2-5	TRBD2	CASSAGTSGSQETQYF	TGTGCCAGCTCTGCCGGGACTAGCGGGAGTCAAGAGACCCAGTACTTC
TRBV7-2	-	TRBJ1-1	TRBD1	CASSTRGGITEAFF	TGTGCCAGCAGTACCAGGGGGGGGATAACTGAAGCTTTCTTT
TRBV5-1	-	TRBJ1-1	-	CASSLFLENTEAFF	TGCGCCAGCAGCTTATTTCTGGAGAACACTGAAGCTTTCTTT
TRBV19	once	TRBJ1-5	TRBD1	CASRDRAHQPQHF	TGTGCCAGTAGGGACAGGGCCCATCAGCCCCAGCATTTT
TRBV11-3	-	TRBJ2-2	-	CASSGSRGNSNTGELFF	TGTGCCAGCAGCGGAAGCCGGGGAAATTCGAACACCGGGGAGCTGTTTTTT
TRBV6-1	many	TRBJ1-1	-	CASSEGRRVTEAFF	TGTGCCAGCAGTGAAGGAAGGAGGGTCACTGAAGCTTTCTTT
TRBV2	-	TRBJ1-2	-	CASSEDLYGYTF	TGTGCCAGCAGTGAAGATCTATACGGCTACACCTTC
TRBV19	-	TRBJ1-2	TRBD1	CASSPPGPGQGDYGYTF	TGTGCCAGTAGTCCACCGGGCCCGGGACAGGGGGACTATGGCTACACCTTC
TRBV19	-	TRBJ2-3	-	CATLLRGNTRNTDTQYF	TGTGCCACTCTCCTGCGGGGAAATACTAGGAACACAGATACGCAGTATTTT
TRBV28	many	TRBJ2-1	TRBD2	CASTETSGSLREQFF	TGTGCCAGCACCGAAACTAGCGGGAGTCTGCGTGAGCAGTTCTTC
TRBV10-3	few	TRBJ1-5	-	CAISDYSNQPQHF	TGTGCCATCAGTGATTATAGCAATCAGCCCCAGCATTTT
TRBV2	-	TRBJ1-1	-	CASSVAARGAFF	TGTGCCAGCAGTGTTGCGGCTCGGGGAGCTTTCTTT
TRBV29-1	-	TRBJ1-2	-	CSVQRTVNYGYTF	TGCAGCGTCCAAAGGACAGTTAACTATGGCTACACCTTC
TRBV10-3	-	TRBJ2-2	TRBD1	CAISPGTATGELFF	TGTGCCATCAGTCCCGGGACAGCTACCGGGGAGCTGTTTTTT
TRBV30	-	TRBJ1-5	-	CAWSGVRQNQPQHF	TGTGCCTGGAGCGGGGTTCGGCAAAATCAGCCCCAGCATTTT
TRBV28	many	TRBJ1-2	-	CASSVGQAYGYTF	TGTGCCAGCAGTGTGGGACAAGCCTATGGCTACACCTTC
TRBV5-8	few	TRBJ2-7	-	CASTPGQNSYEQYF	TGTGCCAGCACCCCCGGGCAGAACTCCTACGAGCAGTACTTC
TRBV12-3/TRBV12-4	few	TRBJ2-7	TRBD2	CASSHSGEEFYEQYF	TGTGCCAGCAGCCATAGCGGGGAGGAGTTCTACGAGCAGTACTTC
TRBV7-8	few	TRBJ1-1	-	CASSLVEGEKMNTEAFF	TGTGCCAGCAGCTTGGTGGAAGGGGAGAAAATGAACACTGAAGCTTTCTTT
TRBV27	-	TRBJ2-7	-	CASSPPGGSGVNEQYF	TGTGCCAGCTCACCACCTGGGGGATCAGGAGTTAACGAGCAGTACTTC
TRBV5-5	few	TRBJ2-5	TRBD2	CASSLRGGRALETQYF	TGTGCCAGCAGCTTGAGGGGCGGGAGGGCCCTAGAGACCCAGTACTTC
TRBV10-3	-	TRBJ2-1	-	CAISEMGEVGEQFF	TGTGCCATCAGTGAGATGGGGGAGGTGGGGGAGCAGTTCTTC
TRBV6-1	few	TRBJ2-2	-	CASTNRETNTGELFF	TGTGCCAGCACAAACAGGGAAACGAACACCGGGGAGCTGTTTTTT
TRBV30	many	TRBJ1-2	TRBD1	CAGDRGHGYTF	TGTGCGGGGGACAGGGGGCATGGCTACACCTTC
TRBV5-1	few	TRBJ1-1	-	CASSQDVFFSTEAFF	TGCGCCAGCAGCCAGGATGTTTTTTTTAGCACTGAAGCTTTCTTT
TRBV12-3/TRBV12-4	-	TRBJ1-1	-	CASSDTGLRTEAFF	TGTGCCAGCAGCGATACAGGGTTGAGGACTGAAGCTTTCTTT
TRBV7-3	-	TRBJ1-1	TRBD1	CASSARQGANTEAFF	TGTGCCAGCAGCGCCCGACAGGGGGCGAACACTGAAGCTTTCTTT
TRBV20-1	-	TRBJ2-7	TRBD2	CSARDRLAGRAYEQYF	TGCAGTGCTAGAGATCGGCTAGCGGGCAGGGCCTACGAGCAGTACTTC
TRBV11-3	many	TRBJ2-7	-	CASSLERGGGLYEQYF	TGTGCCAGCAGCTTAGAGAGAGGCGGCGGACTGTACGAGCAGTACTTC
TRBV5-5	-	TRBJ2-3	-	CASSLVGEADTQYF	TGTGCCAGCAGCTTGGTAGGGGAGGCAGATACGCAGTATTTT
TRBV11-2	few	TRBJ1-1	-	CASSLDRENTEAFF	TGTGCCAGCAGCTTAGACCGGGAGAACACTGAAGCTTTCTTT
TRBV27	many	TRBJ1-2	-	CASSHTSVTPDTSLHGYTF	TGTGCCAGCAGCCATACAAGCGTGACTCCCGACACCTCTCTGCATGGCTACACCTTC
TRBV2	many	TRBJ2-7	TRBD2	CASRPSGDTYEQYF	TGTGCCAGCAGACCTAGCGGGGACACCTACGAGCAGTACTTC
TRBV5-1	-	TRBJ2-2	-	CASSSEPTGNTGELFF	TGCGCCAGCAGCTCAGAACCGACAGGAAACACCGGGGAGCTGTTTTTT
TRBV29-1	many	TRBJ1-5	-	CSAGRRNQPQHF	TGCAGCGCAGGTAGACGCAATCAGCCCCAGCATTTT
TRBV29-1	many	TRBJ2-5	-	CSGSGTYQETQYF	TGCAGCGGGTCCGGGACTTACCAAGAGACCCAGTACTTC
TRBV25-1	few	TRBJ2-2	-	CASSEWNWDTGELFF	TGTGCCAGCAGTGAATGGAACTGGGACACCGGGGAGCTGTTTTTT
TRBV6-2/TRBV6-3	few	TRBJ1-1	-	CASRKDGGMAEAFF	TGTGCCAGCAGAAAGGACGGAGGGATGGCTGAAGCTTTCTTT
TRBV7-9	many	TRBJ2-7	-	CASRAGEGNEQYF	TGTGCCAGCAGGGCAGGGGAGGGAAACGAGCAGTACTTC
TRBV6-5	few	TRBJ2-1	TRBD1	CASSYEGQGINEQFF	TGTGCCAGCAGTTACGAGGGACAGGGGATCAATGAGCAGTTCTTC
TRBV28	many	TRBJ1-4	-	CASRPGGGVDEKLFF	TGTGCCAGCAGACCGGGAGGAGGGGTAGATGAAAAACTGTTTTTT
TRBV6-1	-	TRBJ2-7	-	CASSPRGRRPYEQYF	TGTGCCAGCAGTCCACGGGGACGGAGGCCCTACGAGCAGTACTTC
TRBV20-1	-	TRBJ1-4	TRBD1	CSANRGEKLFF	TGCAGTGCTAACAGGGGAGAAAAACTGTTTTTT
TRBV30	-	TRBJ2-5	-	CAWRDPAAQYF	TGTGCCTGGAGGGACCCAGCCGCCCAGTACTTC
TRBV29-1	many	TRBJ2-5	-	CSVDSGETQYF	TGCAGCGTTGACAGTGGCGAGACCCAGTACTTC
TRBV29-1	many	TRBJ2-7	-	CSVYLKSYEQYF	TGCAGCGTTTATCTGAAGTCCTACGAGCAGTACTTC
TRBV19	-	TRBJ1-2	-	CASSTVGVGYGYTF	TGTGCCAGTAGTACCGTAGGGGTCGGCTATGGCTACACCTTC
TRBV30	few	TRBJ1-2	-	CAWSVGVDYGYTF	TGTGCCTGGAGTGTAGGGGTTGACTATGGCTACACCTTC
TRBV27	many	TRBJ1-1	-	CASSLSAGTPNTEAFF	TGTGCCAGCAGTTTATCAGCAGGGACGCCGAACACTGAAGCTTTCTTT